This T cell receptor beta chain was recorded in a study of blood T cell repertoires in COVID-19. At the level of the study: The United States, Italy and Spain provided the acute and convalescent COVID-19 samples.

This CDR3 has 13 amino acids. Between the trimmed V and J ends, which lost 2 bases and 7 bases, there was a span of 12 bases. The germline gives CDR1 SGHNT, CDR2 YYREEE (reference sequence). The authors' processing: Nucleated cell number was recorded as an estimate derived from reference gene primer amplification. The method was immunoSEQ multiplex PCR; TCRdb's version includes in-frame clones alone and lacks a portion of them. V and J calls and clone size are as listed in that table; D and trimming were resolved from the DNA. There are 130,000 to 150,000 clones in the sample; 80% to 90% occur only once, and about 2.8% lies in the top ten.

Sequenced material: peripheral blood. The TCR was taken from a human donor with acute or convalescent COVID-19. The donor label of this sample is uncertain. This rearrangement joins TRBV5-4 to TRBJ1-2; a weak D match, TRBD1 (6 bases). CDR3 amino acids: CASSFGGAVGYTF. The CDR3 DNA reads as TGTGCCAGCAGCTTCGGGGGGGCAGTTGGCTACACCTTC.